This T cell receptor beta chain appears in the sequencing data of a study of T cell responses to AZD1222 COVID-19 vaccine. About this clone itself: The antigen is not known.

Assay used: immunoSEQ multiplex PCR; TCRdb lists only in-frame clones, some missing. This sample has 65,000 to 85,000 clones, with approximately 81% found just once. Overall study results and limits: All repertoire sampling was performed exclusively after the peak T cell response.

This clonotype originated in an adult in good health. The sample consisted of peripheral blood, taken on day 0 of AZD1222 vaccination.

CDR3 sequence reads: CASSSPQGDYGYTF. CDR3 coding DNA: TGTGCCAGCAGTTCCCCCCAGGGAGACTATGGCTACACCTTC. The gene calls are TRBV27 and TRBJ1-2; TRBD1 might be the D (5 bases). Germline loops: CDR1 MNHEY, CDR2 SMNVEV (reference sequence). The CDR3 length is 14 residues. V lost 4 bases and J 3 bases, leaving 12 bases between the germline ends.